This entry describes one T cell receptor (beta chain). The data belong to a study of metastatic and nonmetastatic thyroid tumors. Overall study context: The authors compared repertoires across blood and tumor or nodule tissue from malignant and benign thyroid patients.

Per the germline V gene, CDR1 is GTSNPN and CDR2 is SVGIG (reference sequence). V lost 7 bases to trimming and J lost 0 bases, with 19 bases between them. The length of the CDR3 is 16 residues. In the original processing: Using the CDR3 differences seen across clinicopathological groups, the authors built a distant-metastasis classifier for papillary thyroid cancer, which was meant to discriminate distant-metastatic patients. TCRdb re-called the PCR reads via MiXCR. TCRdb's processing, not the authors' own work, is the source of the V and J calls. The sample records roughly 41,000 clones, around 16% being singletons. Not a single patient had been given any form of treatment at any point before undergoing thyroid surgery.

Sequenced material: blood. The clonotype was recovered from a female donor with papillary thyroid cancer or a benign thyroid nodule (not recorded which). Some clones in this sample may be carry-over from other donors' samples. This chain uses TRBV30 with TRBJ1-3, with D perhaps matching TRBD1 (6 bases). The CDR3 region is CALITHRVSSGNTIYF. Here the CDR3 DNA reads TGTGCCTTGATTACTCACAGGGTGAGCTCTGGAAACACCATATATTTT.